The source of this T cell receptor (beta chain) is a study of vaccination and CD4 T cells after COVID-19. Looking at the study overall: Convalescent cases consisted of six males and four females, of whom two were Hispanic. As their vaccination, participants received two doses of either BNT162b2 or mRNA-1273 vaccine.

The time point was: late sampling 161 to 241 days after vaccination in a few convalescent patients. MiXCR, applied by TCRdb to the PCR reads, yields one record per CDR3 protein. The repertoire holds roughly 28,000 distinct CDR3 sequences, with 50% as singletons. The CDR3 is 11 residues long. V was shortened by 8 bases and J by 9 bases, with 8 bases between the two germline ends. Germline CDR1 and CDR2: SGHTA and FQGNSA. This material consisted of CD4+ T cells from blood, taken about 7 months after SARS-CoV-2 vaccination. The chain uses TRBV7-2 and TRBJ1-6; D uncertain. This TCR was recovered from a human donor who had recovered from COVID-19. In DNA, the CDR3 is TGTGCCAGCTCGATGGGTTCACCCCTCCACTTT. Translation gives CASSMGSPLHF.